This is a list of T cell receptor beta chains from one sample in a study of cytomegalovirus exposure and HLA in healthy donors. Clones were sequenced by immunoSEQ multiplex PCR, and TCRdb holds only the in-frame ones, with some missing. The sample lists 100,000 to 150,000 clones, approximately 80% occurring once. The sequenced sample was PBMCs. These receptor sequences come from a woman aged 18-30 years in good health and CMV-seronegative. CDR3s include the opening cysteine and the closing phenylalanine or tryptophan. D genes are given only for firm matches. Only part of the rows carry a size: once, few, many, or a class if the clone is expanded.

j_call v_call clone_size d_call cdr3_aa cdr3_nt
TRBJ1-1 TRBV12-5 . . CASGLVREENTEAFF TGTGCTAGTGGTTTGGTACGGGAGGAAAACACTGAAGCTTTCTTT
TRBJ2-1 TRBV29-1 . TRBD1 CSVSNSQGSSYNEQFF TGCAGCGTCTCCAATTCACAGGGGAGCTCCTACAATGAGCAGTTCTTC
TRBJ2-7 TRBV4-1 . TRBD2 CASSQGWGLASYEQYF TGCGCCAGCAGCCAAGGGTGGGGACTAGCTTCCTACGAGCAGTACTTC
TRBJ2-7 TRBV5-8 once . CASAWTVLTPSTYEQYF TGTGCCAGCGCCTGGACAGTACTAACTCCATCAACCTACGAGCAGTACTTC
TRBJ2-3 TRBV10-1 . . CASSESGRSTDTQYF TGCGCCAGCAGTGAATCAGGCAGAAGCACAGATACGCAGTATTTT
TRBJ2-1 TRBV5-1 . TRBD2 CASSLELAGGFSYNEQFF TGCGCCAGCAGCTTGGAACTAGCGGGAGGTTTTTCCTACAATGAGCAGTTCTTC
TRBJ2-1 TRBV6-5 . . CASSPDRSSYNEQFF TGTGCCAGCAGTCCTGACAGGAGCTCCTACAATGAGCAGTTCTTC
TRBJ2-7 TRBV5-1 . . CASSTSGIYEQYF TGCGCCAGCAGCACTTCGGGGATCTACGAGCAGTACTTC
TRBJ2-5 TRBV25-1 . . CASTNTPGRARGQETQYF TGTGCCAGCACCAACACTCCGGGAAGGGCGAGAGGGCAAGAGACCCAGTACTTC
TRBJ1-1 TRBV6-5 . . CASSYSRRGYTEAFF TGTGCCAGCAGTTACTCGCGCAGGGGATATACTGAAGCTTTCTTT
TRBJ2-7 TRBV4-3 . TRBD1 CASSQDRASSYEQYF TGCGCCAGCAGCCAGGACAGGGCATCCTCCTACGAGCAGTACTTC
TRBJ2-1 TRBV10-2 . TRBD2 CASRLAGYNEQFF TGCGCCAGCAGACTAGCGGGATACAATGAGCAGTTCTTC
TRBJ1-6 TRBV7-2 . . CASNTLSRGAGYNSPLHF TGTGCCAGCAACACTTTGTCCCGGGGAGCTGGCTATAATTCACCCCTCCACTTT
TRBJ2-1 TRBV4-1 . . CASSQVRGYNEQFF TGCGCCAGCAGCCAAGTGCGGGGCTACAATGAGCAGTTCTTC
TRBJ2-3 TRBV7-9 . . CASSLAAPISTDTQYF TGTGCCAGCAGCTTAGCAGCCCCTATCAGCACAGATACGCAGTATTTT
TRBJ1-3 TRBV4-1 . TRBD1 CASSQAWDRRYTIYF TGCGCCAGCAGCCAAGCTTGGGACAGGCGATACACCATATATTTT
TRBJ1-1 TRBV4-1 . . CASSQVAGMNTEAFF TGCGCCAGCAGCCAAGTGGCAGGAATGAACACTGAAGCTTTCTTT
TRBJ2-3 TRBV27 . TRBD2 CASSFAGGWADTQYF TGTGCCAGCAGTTTTGCGGGGGGGTGGGCAGATACGCAGTATTTT
TRBJ2-3 TRBV5-1 . TRBD1 CASSSQDRDSHTQYF TGCGCCAGCAGCTCCCAGGACAGGGATTCGCATACGCAGTATTTT
TRBJ1-1 TRBV6-1 . . CATREKGTEAFF TGTGCCACCCGGGAGAAGGGGACTGAAGCTTTCTTT
TRBJ2-7 TRBV27 . . CASSLKGVYLYEQYF TGTGCCAGCAGTTTGAAGGGAGTATACCTTTACGAGCAGTACTTC
TRBJ2-7 TRBV5-8 . . CASTMQGRTHFTEQYF TGTGCCAGCACTATGCAAGGGCGGACTCATTTTACCGAGCAGTACTTC
TRBJ1-1 TRBV19 . . CASSILQGAPTAFF TGTGCCAGTAGTATACTACAGGGTGCCCCCACGGCTTTCTTT